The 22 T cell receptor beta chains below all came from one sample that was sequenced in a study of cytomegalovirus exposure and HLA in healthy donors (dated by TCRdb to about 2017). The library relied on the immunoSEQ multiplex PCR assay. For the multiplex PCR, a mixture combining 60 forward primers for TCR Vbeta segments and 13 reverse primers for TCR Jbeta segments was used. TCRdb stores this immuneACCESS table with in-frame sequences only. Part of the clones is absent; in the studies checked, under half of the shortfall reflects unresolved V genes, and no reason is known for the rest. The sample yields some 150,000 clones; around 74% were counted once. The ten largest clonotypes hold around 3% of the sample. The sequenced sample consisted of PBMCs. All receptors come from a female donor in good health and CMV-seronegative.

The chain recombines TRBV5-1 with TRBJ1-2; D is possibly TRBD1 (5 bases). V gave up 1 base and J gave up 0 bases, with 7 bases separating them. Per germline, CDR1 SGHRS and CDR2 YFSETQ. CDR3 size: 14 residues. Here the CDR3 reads CASSLTGANYGYTF. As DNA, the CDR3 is TGCGCCAGCAGCTTGACAGGAGCTAACTATGGCTACACCTTC.

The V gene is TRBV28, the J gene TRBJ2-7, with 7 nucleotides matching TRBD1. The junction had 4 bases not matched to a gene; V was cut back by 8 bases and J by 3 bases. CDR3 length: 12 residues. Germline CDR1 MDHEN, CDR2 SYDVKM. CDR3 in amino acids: CASRDSLYEQYF. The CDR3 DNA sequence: TGTGCCAGCCGGGACAGCCTCTACGAGCAGTACTTC.

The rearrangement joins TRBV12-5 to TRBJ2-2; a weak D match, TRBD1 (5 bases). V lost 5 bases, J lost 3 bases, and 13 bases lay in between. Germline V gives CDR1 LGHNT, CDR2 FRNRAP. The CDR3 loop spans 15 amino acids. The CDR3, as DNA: TGTGCTAGTGGTCTACAGGATCGGGACACCGGGGAGCTGTTTTTT. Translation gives CASGLQDRDTGELFF. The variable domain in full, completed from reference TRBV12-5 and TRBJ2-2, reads DARVTQTPRHKVTEMGQEVTMRCQPILGHNTVFWYRQTMMQGLELLAYFRNRAPLDDSGMPKDRFSAEMPDATLATLKIQPSEPRDSAVYFCASGLQDRDTGELFFGEGSRLTVL.

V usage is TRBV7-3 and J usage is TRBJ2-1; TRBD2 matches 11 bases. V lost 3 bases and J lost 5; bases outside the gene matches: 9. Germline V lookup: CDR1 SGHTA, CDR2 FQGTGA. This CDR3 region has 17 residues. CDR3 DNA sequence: TGTGCCAGCAGCTTCCCCGGGACTAGCGGCCAGGACAATGAGCAGTTCTTC. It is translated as CASSFPGTSGQDNEQFF.

CDR3 sequence reads: CASSRAVQETQYF. Here the CDR3 DNA reads TGTGCCAGCTCGCGGGCGGTGCAAGAGACCCAGTACTTC. The rearrangement uses TRBV18 and TRBJ2-5, with D tentatively TRBD2 (5 bases). V was clipped by 6 bases and J by 2 bases, with 10 bases between them. Germline V gene sequence: CDR1 KGHSH, CDR2 LQKENI. This CDR3 has 13 residues.

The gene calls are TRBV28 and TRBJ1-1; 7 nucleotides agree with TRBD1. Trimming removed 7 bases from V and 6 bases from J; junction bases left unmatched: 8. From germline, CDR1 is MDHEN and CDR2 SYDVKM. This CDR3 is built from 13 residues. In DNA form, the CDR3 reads TGTGCCAGCACCCCCGGACAGGCGTCTGAAGCTTTCTTT. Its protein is CASTPGQASEAFF.

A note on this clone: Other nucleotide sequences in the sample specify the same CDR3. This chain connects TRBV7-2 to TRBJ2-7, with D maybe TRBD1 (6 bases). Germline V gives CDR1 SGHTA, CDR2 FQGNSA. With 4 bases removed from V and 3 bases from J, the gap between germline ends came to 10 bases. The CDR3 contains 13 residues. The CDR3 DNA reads TGTGCCAGCAGCTCGCGAGGGGGCTACGAGCAGTACTTC. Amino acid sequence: CASSSRGGYEQYF.

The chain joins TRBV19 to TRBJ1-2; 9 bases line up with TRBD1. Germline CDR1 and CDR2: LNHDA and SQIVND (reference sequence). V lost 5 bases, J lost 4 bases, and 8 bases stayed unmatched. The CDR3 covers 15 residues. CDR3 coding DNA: TGTGCCAGTAGTTCGGACAGGGGAGATAGCTATGGCTACACCTTC. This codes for CASSSDRGDSYGYTF.

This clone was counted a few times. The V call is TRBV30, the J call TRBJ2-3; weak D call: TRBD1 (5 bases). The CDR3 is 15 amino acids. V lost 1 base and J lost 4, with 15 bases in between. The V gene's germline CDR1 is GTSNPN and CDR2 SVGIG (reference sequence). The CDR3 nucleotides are TGTGCCTGGAGTGCCTCTAGGGGCCTCGCAGATACGCAGTATTTT. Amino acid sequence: CAWSASRGLADTQYF.

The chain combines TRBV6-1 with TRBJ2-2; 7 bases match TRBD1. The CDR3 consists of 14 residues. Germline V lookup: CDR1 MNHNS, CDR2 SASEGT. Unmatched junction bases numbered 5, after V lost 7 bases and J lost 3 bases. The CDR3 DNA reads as TGTGCCAGCAAGACAACAGGGGACACCGGGGAGCTGTTTTTT. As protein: CASKTTGDTGELFF.

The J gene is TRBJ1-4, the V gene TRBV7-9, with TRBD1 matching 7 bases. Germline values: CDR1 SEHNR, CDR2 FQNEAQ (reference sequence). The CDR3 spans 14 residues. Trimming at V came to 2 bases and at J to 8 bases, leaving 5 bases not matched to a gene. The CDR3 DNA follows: TGTGCCAGCAGCTTAAAGGGGGCGTACGAAAAACTGTTTTTT. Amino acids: CASSLKGAYEKLFF.

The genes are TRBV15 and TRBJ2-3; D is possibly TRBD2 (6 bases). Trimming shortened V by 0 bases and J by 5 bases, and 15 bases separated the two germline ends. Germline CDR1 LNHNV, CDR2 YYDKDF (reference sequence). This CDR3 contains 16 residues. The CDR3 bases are TGTGCCACCAGCAGAGAGCCCGGGGAGGCGGGAGATACGCAGTATTTT. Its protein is CATSREPGEAGDTQYF.

In DNA, the CDR3 is TGCGCCAGCAGCTTGCCTAGCGGAAAAGAGACCCAGTACTTC. As protein: CASSLPSGKETQYF. The chain uses TRBV5-1 and TRBJ2-5, with 7 bases matching TRBD2. Looked up from germline, CDR1 is SGHRS and CDR2 is YFSETQ. This CDR3 region has 14 residues. After removal of 1 base from V and 3 bases from J, the junction contained 3 bases not matched to a gene.

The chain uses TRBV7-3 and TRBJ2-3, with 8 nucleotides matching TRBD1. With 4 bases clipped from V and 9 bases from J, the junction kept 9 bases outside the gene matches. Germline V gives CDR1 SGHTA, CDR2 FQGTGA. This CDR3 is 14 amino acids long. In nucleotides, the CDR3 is TGTGCCAGCAGCTCAGGACAGGGACGGGAGACGCAGTATTTT. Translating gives CASSSGQGRETQYF. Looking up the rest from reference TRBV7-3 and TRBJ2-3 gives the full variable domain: GAGVSQTPSNKVTEKGKYVELRCDPISGHTALYWYRQSLGQGPEFLIYFQGTGAADDSGLPNDRFFAVRPEGSVSTLKIQRTERGDSAVYLCASSSGQGRETQYFGPGTRLTVL.

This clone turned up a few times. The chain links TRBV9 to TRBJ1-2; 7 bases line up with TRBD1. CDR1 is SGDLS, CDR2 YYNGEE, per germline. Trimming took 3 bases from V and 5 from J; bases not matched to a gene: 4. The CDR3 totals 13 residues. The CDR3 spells CASSGDRPYGYTF. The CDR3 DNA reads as TGTGCCAGCAGCGGGGACAGACCTTATGGCTACACCTTC.

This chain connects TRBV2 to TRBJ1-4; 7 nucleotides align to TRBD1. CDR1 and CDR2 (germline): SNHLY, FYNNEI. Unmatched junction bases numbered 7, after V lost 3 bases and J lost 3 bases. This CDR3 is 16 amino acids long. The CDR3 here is CASSDPDRAPNEKLFF. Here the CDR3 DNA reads TGTGCCAGCAGTGACCCTGACAGGGCCCCTAATGAAAAACTGTTTTTT.

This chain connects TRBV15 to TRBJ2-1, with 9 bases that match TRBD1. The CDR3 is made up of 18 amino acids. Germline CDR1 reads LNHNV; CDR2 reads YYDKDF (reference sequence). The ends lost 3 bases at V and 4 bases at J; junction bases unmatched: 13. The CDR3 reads CATSSGGDRAIFYNEQFF. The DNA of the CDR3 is TGTGCCACCAGCAGCGGTGGGGACAGGGCAATTTTTTACAATGAGCAGTTCTTC.

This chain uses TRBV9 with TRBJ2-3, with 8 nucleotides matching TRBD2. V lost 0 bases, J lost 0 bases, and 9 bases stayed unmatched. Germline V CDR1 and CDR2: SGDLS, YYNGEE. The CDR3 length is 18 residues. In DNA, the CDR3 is TGTGCCAGCAGCGTAGGGGTAAGCGGGAGCTCTAGCACAGATACGCAGTATTTT. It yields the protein CASSVGVSGSSSTDTQYF.

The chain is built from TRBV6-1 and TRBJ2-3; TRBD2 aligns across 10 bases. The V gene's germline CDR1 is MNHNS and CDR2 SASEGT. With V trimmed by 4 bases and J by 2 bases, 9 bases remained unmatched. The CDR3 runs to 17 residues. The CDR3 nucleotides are TGTGCCAGCAGTGCCCAGACCGGGACTAGCGTCACAGATACGCAGTATTTT. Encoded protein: CASSAQTGTSVTDTQYF.

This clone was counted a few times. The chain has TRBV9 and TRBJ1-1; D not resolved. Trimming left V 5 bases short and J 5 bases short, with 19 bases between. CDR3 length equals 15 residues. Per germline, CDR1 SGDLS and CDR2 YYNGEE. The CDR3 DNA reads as TGTGCCAGCAGAAAGGACGGAGGAGTTGAGACTGAAGCTTTCTTT. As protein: CASRKDGGVETEAFF.

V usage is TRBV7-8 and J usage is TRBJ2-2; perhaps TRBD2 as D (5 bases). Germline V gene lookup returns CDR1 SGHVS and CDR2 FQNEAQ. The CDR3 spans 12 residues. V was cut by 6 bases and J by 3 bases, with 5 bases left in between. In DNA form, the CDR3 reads TGTGCCAGCAGGAGGGACACCGGGGAGCTGTTTTTT. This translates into CASRRDTGELFF. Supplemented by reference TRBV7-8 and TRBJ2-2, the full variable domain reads GAGVSQSPRYKVAKRGQDVALRCDPISGHVSLFWYQQALGQGPEFLTYFQNEAQLDKSGLPSDRFFAERPEGSVSTLKIQRTQQEDSAVYLCASRRDTGELFFGEGSRLTVL.

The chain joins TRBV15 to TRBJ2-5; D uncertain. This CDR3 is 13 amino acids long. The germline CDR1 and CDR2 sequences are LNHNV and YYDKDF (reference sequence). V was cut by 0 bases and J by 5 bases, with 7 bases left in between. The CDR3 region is CATSRDHGETQYF. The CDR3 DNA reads TGTGCCACCAGCAGAGATCACGGGGAGACCCAGTACTTC. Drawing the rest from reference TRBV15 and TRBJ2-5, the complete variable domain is DAMVIQNPRYQVTQFGKPVTLSCSQTLNHNVMYWYQQKSSQAPKLLFHYYDKDFNNEADTPDNFQSRRPNTSFCFLDIRSPGLGDTAMYLCATSRDHGETQYFGPGTRLLVL.